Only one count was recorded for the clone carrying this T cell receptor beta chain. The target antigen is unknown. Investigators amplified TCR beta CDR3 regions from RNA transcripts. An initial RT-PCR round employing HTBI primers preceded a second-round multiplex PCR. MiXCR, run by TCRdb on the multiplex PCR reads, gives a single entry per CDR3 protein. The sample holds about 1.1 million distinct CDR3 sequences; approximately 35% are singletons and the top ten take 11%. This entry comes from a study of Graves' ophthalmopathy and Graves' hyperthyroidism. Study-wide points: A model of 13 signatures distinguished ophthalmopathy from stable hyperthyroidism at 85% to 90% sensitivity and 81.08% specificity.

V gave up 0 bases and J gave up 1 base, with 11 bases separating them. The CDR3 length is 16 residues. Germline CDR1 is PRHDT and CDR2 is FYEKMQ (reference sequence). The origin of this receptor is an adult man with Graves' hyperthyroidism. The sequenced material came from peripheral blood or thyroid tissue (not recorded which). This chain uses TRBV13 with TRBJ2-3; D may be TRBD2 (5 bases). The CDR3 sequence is CASSLGTSPRTDTQYF. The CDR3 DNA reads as TGTGCCAGCAGCTTAGGCACTAGTCCGCGCACAGATACGCAGTATTTT.